This T cell receptor (beta chain) derives from a study of post-analysis software for immune sequencing data. Study-wide context: Several disease courses (relapsing-remitting, secondary progressive and progressive-relapsing) of multiple sclerosis were included. Notes on the study in general: Those with multiple sclerosis, the patient group, showed significantly lower normalized Chao1 diversity than controls. Those samples that were prepared in the same batch co-clustered strongly by F measure. Five or six TRBV segments were significantly more frequent in patients than in controls. TRBV5-6, TRBV5-1 and TRBV20-1 were among these segments.

Sequencing libraries made from TCR beta cDNA carried unique molecular identifiers. It was from roughly 1 to 10 million T cells that some 500,000 cDNA molecules came. TCRdb reprocessed the PCR reads via MiXCR and lists one record per CDR3 protein. Here the sample spans about 820,000 distinct CDR3 sequences, approximately 50% being singletons. The V end lost 1 base, the J end lost 0 bases, and 15 bases lay between the germline ends. The CDR3 length is 17 residues. Germline CDR1 reads SQVTM; CDR2 reads ANQGSEA. As to this clonotype: Its target is unknown.

Specimen: blood. This TCR came from a girl aged 10 to 17 with multiple sclerosis. The V call is TRBV29-1, the J call TRBJ2-2; weak D call: TRBD2 (5 bases). The CDR3 nucleotides are TGCAGCGTTGAAGGTGGGGAAGGACTCCCGAACACCGGGGAGCTGTTTTTT. It is translated as CSVEGGEGLPNTGELFF.